This T cell receptor beta chain was retrieved from a study of blood T cell repertoires in COVID-19. Study at large: PBMCs, B-cell-depleted T cells, or T cells were the source of the cDNA or gDNA that made up the material.

This clone was recorded only once. The table came from immunoSEQ multiplex PCR; TCRdb's copy has only in-frame clones and leaves some out. The sample carries hundreds of thousands of clones, approximately 83% recorded once. The sample was PBMCs or T cells enriched from blood (not recorded which). This sequence originates from a woman aged 45-65 years who had been exposed to COVID-19.

The CDR3 DNA follows: TGTGCCAGCAGCTTACAAGGACAGGCTTACACAGATACGCAGTATTTT. Translated: CASSLQGQAYTDTQYF. This chain links TRBV11-2 with TRBJ2-3; the match to TRBD1 covers 7 bases. Trimming at V came to 2 bases and at J to 2 bases, leaving 7 bases not matched to a gene. The CDR3 spans 16 residues. The V gene's germline CDR1 is SGHAT and CDR2 FQNNGV.